These T cell receptor beta chains were read from a single sample in a study of blood T cell repertoires in COVID-19. Sequenced by immunoSEQ multiplex PCR; TCRdb stores in-frame clones only, minus some. The sample records 110,000 to 150,000 clones, nearly 90% being singletons. The sequencing sample was made of peripheral blood. Receptors originate from a man in his 70s with acute or convalescent COVID-19. CDR3s include the opening cysteine and the closing phenylalanine or tryptophan. A D gene is named only where the DNA matches it firmly. Expanded clones get a size class; other rows say once, few or many, or leave the size out.

clone_size: .; j_call: TRBJ1-5; v_call: TRBV24-1; d_call: .; cdr3_aa: CATSDLPRPQHF; cdr3_nt: TGTGCCACCAGTGATTTGCCCAGGCCCCAGCATTTT
clone_size: .; j_call: TRBJ1-5; v_call: TRBV2; d_call: TRBD1; cdr3_aa: CASSGTGEQPQHF; cdr3_nt: TGTGCCAGCAGTGGGACAGGGGAGCAGCCCCAGCATTTT
clone_size: .; j_call: TRBJ2-1; v_call: TRBV7-9; d_call: TRBD1; cdr3_aa: CASSLPGIRGPEQFF; cdr3_nt: TGTGCCAGCAGCCTACCGGGTATCAGGGGGCCGGAGCAGTTCTTC
clone_size: .; j_call: TRBJ2-5; v_call: TRBV21-1; d_call: .; cdr3_aa: CEGGTRRKETQYF; cdr3_nt: TGTGAAGGGGGGACTAGAAGGAAGGAGACCCAGTACTTC
clone_size: .; j_call: TRBJ2-1; v_call: TRBV6-5; d_call: TRBD2; cdr3_aa: CASRHTSGSINEQFF; cdr3_nt: TGTGCCAGCAGACATACTAGCGGGAGTATTAATGAGCAGTTCTTC
clone_size: .; j_call: TRBJ1-4; v_call: TRBV5-1; d_call: TRBD1; cdr3_aa: CASSLQGQETNEKLFF; cdr3_nt: TGCGCCAGCAGCTTACAGGGGCAGGAAACTAATGAAAAACTGTTTTTT
clone_size: .; j_call: TRBJ2-3; v_call: TRBV2; d_call: .; cdr3_aa: CASSERNLAATDTQYF; cdr3_nt: TGTGCCAGCAGTGAAAGGAATTTAGCCGCCACAGATACGCAGTATTTT
clone_size: .; j_call: TRBJ2-2; v_call: TRBV28; d_call: .; cdr3_aa: CASTVTGSRANTGELFF; cdr3_nt: TGTGCCAGCACTGTAACAGGGTCACGTGCGAACACCGGGGAGCTGTTTTTT
clone_size: .; j_call: TRBJ1-6; v_call: TRBV5-1; d_call: .; cdr3_aa: CASSLEDSSSYNSPLHF; cdr3_nt: TGCGCCAGCAGCTTGGAGGACTCGAGCTCCTATAATTCACCCCTCCACTTT
clone_size: .; j_call: TRBJ2-7; v_call: TRBV6-1; d_call: .; cdr3_aa: CASSELILSHGRAQYF; cdr3_nt: TGTGCCAGCAGTGAATTAATACTAAGCCACGGCAGGGCGCAGTACTTC
clone_size: .; j_call: TRBJ2-5; v_call: TRBV14; d_call: .; cdr3_aa: CASGISTAAAQYF; cdr3_nt: TGTGCCAGCGGAATTTCAACCGCGGCGGCCCAGTACTTC
clone_size: once; j_call: TRBJ2-1; v_call: TRBV5-1; d_call: TRBD2; cdr3_aa: CASSLISGGADEQFF; cdr3_nt: TGCGCCAGCAGCTTGATTAGCGGGGGGGCCGATGAGCAGTTCTTC
clone_size: .; j_call: TRBJ2-4; v_call: TRBV6-1; d_call: TRBD2; cdr3_aa: CASSELPYSGEKYF; cdr3_nt: TGTGCCAGCAGTGAACTTCCTTATAGCGGGGAGAAGTACTTC
clone_size: .; j_call: TRBJ2-3; v_call: TRBV7-9; d_call: .; cdr3_aa: CASSLAGGGAVQYF; cdr3_nt: TGTGCCAGCAGCTTAGCGGGAGGGGGGGCCGTGCAGTATTTT
clone_size: .; j_call: TRBJ1-3; v_call: TRBV7-2; d_call: .; cdr3_aa: CASSLRGSESSGNTIYF; cdr3_nt: TGTGCCAGCAGCTTAAGAGGCAGCGAGAGCTCTGGAAACACCATATATTTT
clone_size: .; j_call: TRBJ2-2; v_call: TRBV28; d_call: TRBD2; cdr3_aa: CASTPGLATGELFF; cdr3_nt: TGTGCCAGCACTCCGGGACTAGCGACCGGGGAGCTGTTTTTT
clone_size: .; j_call: TRBJ1-6; v_call: TRBV19; d_call: TRBD1; cdr3_aa: CASSPPGQPNSPLHF; cdr3_nt: TGTGCCAGTAGTCCTCCGGGACAGCCAAATTCACCCCTCCACTTT
clone_size: .; j_call: TRBJ1-1; v_call: TRBV12-1; d_call: .; cdr3_aa: CASSGPGIGTEAFF; cdr3_nt: TGTGCCAGCAGCGGGCCAGGGATAGGCACTGAAGCTTTCTTT
clone_size: .; j_call: TRBJ1-2; v_call: TRBV5-1; d_call: TRBD1; cdr3_aa: CASSSDRGGNRPSNYGYTF; cdr3_nt: TGCGCCAGCAGCTCGGACAGGGGCGGAAATCGTCCTTCTAACTATGGCTACACCTTC
clone_size: .; j_call: TRBJ2-5; v_call: TRBV7-9; d_call: TRBD2; cdr3_aa: CASSLQLAGIETQYF; cdr3_nt: TGTGCCAGCAGCTTACAACTAGCGGGAATAGAGACCCAGTACTTC
clone_size: .; j_call: TRBJ2-5; v_call: TRBV28; d_call: .; cdr3_aa: CASSTMTGRRETQYF; cdr3_nt: TGTGCCAGCAGTACTATGACAGGGAGGAGAGAGACCCAGTACTTC
clone_size: few; j_call: TRBJ2-7; v_call: TRBV20-1; d_call: TRBD2; cdr3_aa: CSASQLKAGSTGEQYF; cdr3_nt: TGCAGTGCTAGTCAGCTAAAAGCGGGGAGTACGGGGGAGCAGTACTTC
clone_size: .; j_call: TRBJ2-7; v_call: TRBV4-1; d_call: TRBD2; cdr3_aa: CASSQGGAGGYYEQYF; cdr3_nt: TGCGCCAGCAGCCAAGGAGGGGCGGGGGGGTACTACGAGCAGTACTTC
clone_size: .; j_call: TRBJ1-3; v_call: TRBV6-1; d_call: .; cdr3_aa: CASSEGQEEPKAGNTIYF; cdr3_nt: TGTGCCAGCAGTGAAGGGCAAGAGGAACCCAAAGCGGGAAACACCATATATTTT